This T cell receptor (beta chain) emerged from a study of cytomegalovirus exposure and HLA in healthy donors. Whole-study context: HLA-typed donors contributed around 88 million unique TCRs, which were held in an early data release.

Primers included in the PCR were 60 Vbeta and 13 Jbeta primers. Generated by immunoSEQ multiplex PCR, the TCRdb table keeps only in-frame clones and is missing some. The data contain around 99,000 clones, approximately 70% of them singletons. Study-level points and caveats: Earlier results showed most TCR beta V segments being productive about 90% or about 30% of the time.

In regard to this clone: Its target is unknown. One end of the junction is discordant with germline, which a read error may explain.

The specimen sequenced was PBMCs. This TCR derives from a man in his forties in good health and CMV-seronegative.

The CDR3 sequence is CASSYGGRPNYGYPF. For the CDR3, the DNA is TGTGCCAGCAGTTACGGCGGCAGACCGAACTATGGCTACCCCTTC. The J gene is TRBJ1-2, the V gene TRBV5-6; D is unresolved. From germline, CDR1 is SGHDT and CDR2 YYEEEE. The CDR3 is 15 amino acids.